These 16 T cell receptor beta chains share one sample of origin, sequenced in a study of cytomegalovirus exposure and HLA in healthy donors. With 60 Vbeta and 13 Jbeta primers, the PCR was carried out. This table comes from immunoSEQ multiplex PCR, and its TCRdb copy is limited to in-frame clones, with some not included. The sample holds more than 120,000 clones, 65% to 90% seen once. The source material was PBMCs. Every receptor here comes from a woman younger than 45 in good health and CMV-seronegative.

This clone has a handful of counts. The chain uses TRBV4-1 and TRBJ2-1, with 10 bases aligning to TRBD2. The V segment lost 0 bases and the J segment 8 bases; nucleotides outside the gene matches: 10. Germline V gene sequence: CDR1 MGHRA, CDR2 YSYEKL. The CDR3 covers 17 residues. Here the CDR3 DNA reads TGCGCCAGCAGCCAAGATCCTAGCGGGAGTCTACTCGATGAGCAGTTCTTC. As protein: CASSQDPSGSLLDEQFF.

The chain has TRBV5-6 and TRBJ2-7, with TRBD2 identical over 8 bases. J gave up 4 bases and V 4 bases, and 7 bases lay outside the gene matches. The CDR3 consists of 14 residues. Germline-derived CDR1 and CDR2 are SGHDT and YYEEEE. This chain's CDR3 is CASSRGAGGYEQYF. In DNA, the CDR3 is TGTGCCAGCAGCCGGGGGGCGGGAGGATACGAGCAGTACTTC.

The chain couples TRBV6-4 to TRBJ1-6; possible D gene TRBD1, 5 bases. Trimming cost V 2 bases and J 9 bases, with 14 bases left between them. The CDR3 extends over 15 amino acids. CDR1 is MRHNA and CDR2 is SNTAGT in the germline V gene. The CDR3 region is CASSDRGEGGSPLHF. CDR3 DNA: TGTGCCAGCAGTGACCGGGGGGAAGGAGGTTCACCCCTCCACTTT.

This chain connects TRBV28 to TRBJ1-1; D not resolved. From germline, CDR1 is MDHEN and CDR2 SYDVKM. The CDR3 runs 15 residues. V was shortened by 3 bases and J by 1 base, with 12 bases between the two germline ends. The chain's CDR3 is CASSFWQATNTEAFF. For the CDR3, the DNA is TGTGCCAGCAGTTTTTGGCAGGCGACGAACACTGAAGCTTTCTTT.

This chain joins TRBV27 and TRBJ2-7; the match to TRBD1 covers 8 bases. The CDR3 extends over 14 amino acids. CDR1 is MNHEY and CDR2 is SMNVEV in the germline V gene (reference sequence). The junction had 6 bases not matched to a gene; V was cut back by 5 bases and J by 3 bases. Written as DNA, the CDR3 is TGTGCCAGCAGTACCTCCGGGACAGGCTACGAGCAGTACTTC. Protein product: CASSTSGTGYEQYF.

V usage is TRBV19 and J usage is TRBJ1-3; D ambiguous. Trimming removed 6 bases at V and 1 base at J, with 10 bases between. CDR1 is LNHDA and CDR2 is SQIVND in the germline V gene (reference sequence). The CDR3 has 14 amino acids. CDR3 loop: CASRMDFSGNTIYF. CDR3 DNA sequence: TGTGCCAGTAGAATGGACTTTTCTGGAAACACCATATATTTT.

The chain uses TRBV7-2 and TRBJ1-3; 9 nucleotides match TRBD1. Looked up from germline, CDR1 is SGHTA and CDR2 is FQGNSA. The CDR3 extends over 17 amino acids. Unmatched junction bases numbered 4, after V lost 0 bases and J lost 1 base. The CDR3 reads CASSLAQGAKSGNTIYF. CDR3 DNA sequence: TGTGCCAGCAGCTTAGCACAGGGGGCGAAGTCTGGAAACACCATATATTTT. The complete variable domain, with remaining parts taken from reference TRBV7-2 and TRBJ1-3, reads GAGVSQSPSNKVTEKGKDVELRCDPISGHTALYWYRQSLGQGLEFLIYFQGNSAPDKSGLPSDRFSAERTGGSVSTLTIQRTQQEDSAVYLCASSLAQGAKSGNTIYFGEGSWLTVV.

The V and J genes are TRBV5-3 and TRBJ1-5; D perhaps matches TRBD1 (5 bases). TRBV5-3 is an ORF, with its function uncertain. This CDR3 comprises 12 residues. V was shortened by 2 bases and J by 15 bases, with 15 bases between the two germline ends. The CDR3 reads CARSFLTALRHF. In DNA form, the CDR3 reads TGTGCCAGAAGCTTCCTGACAGCCCTCAGGCATTTT.

The chain links TRBV2 to TRBJ1-3, with 8 bases fitting TRBD1. The CDR3 spans 15 residues. Trimming took 5 bases from V and 0 from J; bases not matched to a gene: 3. CDR1 and CDR2 from the germline V gene are SNHLY and FYNNEI. CDR3 bases: TGTGCCAGCAGTATCGACAGGGGCTCTGGAAACACCATATATTTT. It specifies CASSIDRGSGNTIYF.

The chain carries TRBV10-2 and TRBJ2-3, with TRBD2 matching over 14 bases. The germline V gene has CDR1 WSHSY and CDR2 SAAADI. V was pared by 6 bases and J by 7 bases, with 3 bases of the junction left unmatched. The CDR3 runs to 14 residues. The CDR3 region is CASSGTSGGNTQYF. CDR3 DNA sequence: TGCGCCAGCAGCGGGACTAGCGGGGGTAATACGCAGTATTTT.

The gene calls are TRBV5-1 and TRBJ1-2; TRBD1 matches 7 bases. CDR3 size: 15 residues. The germline CDR1 and CDR2 sequences are SGHRS and YFSETQ. Trimming at V came to 0 bases and at J to 8 bases, leaving 10 bases not matched to a gene. DNA for the CDR3: TGCGCCAGCAGCTTGGAGGGCCAGGGGGTTGAAGGCTACACCTTC. It codes for CASSLEGQGVEGYTF.

The chain couples TRBV10-2 to TRBJ2-1; TRBD2 aligns across 8 bases. Germline V gene data show CDR1 as WSHSY and CDR2 as SAAADI. V was clipped by 3 bases and J by 9 bases; unmatched bases: 13. The length of the CDR3 is 16 residues. Written as DNA, the CDR3 is TGCGCCAGCAGTGAAGGTTGGACTAGCCTCCATCGTGAGCAGTTCTTC. Protein: CASSEGWTSLHREQFF.

Comment on this clone: An end of the junction does not agree with germline; a read error may underlie this. Other nucleotide sequences in the sample specify the same CDR3. The chain links TRBV27 to TRBJ1-5; D is unclear. The CDR3 consists of 12 residues. Per the germline V gene, CDR1 is MNHEY and CDR2 is SMNVEV (reference sequence). For the CDR3, the DNA is TGCGCCAGCAGTTTCAGGAATCAGCCCCAGCATTTT. This sequence encodes CASSFRNQPQHF.

The V call is TRBV9, the J call TRBJ2-6; D not certain. The germline CDR1 and CDR2 sequences are SGDLS and YYNGEE. V was shortened by 0 bases and J by 7 bases, with 14 bases between the two germline ends. The CDR3 spans 16 residues. CDR3 in amino acids: CASSVEPGSRANVLTF. The CDR3 nucleotides are TGTGCCAGCAGCGTAGAACCAGGCTCTCGAGCCAACGTCCTGACTTTC.

This rearrangement joins TRBV7-9 to TRBJ1-6; possibly TRBD1 for D (5 bases). Per germline, CDR1 SEHNR and CDR2 FQNEAQ (reference sequence). The CDR3 spans 15 residues. V lost 2 bases, J lost 9 bases, and 14 bases lay in between. The CDR3 bases are TGTGCCAGCAGCTTATCCGGGCAGGGAGGTTCACCCCTCCACTTT. Protein sequence: CASSLSGQGGSPLHF.

The chain couples TRBV7-9 to TRBJ2-3; 8 bases agree with TRBD2. CDR3 length: 15 amino acids. The germline V gene encodes CDR1 SEHNR and CDR2 FQNEAQ (reference sequence). V lost 5 bases to trimming and J lost 4 bases; unmatched junction nucleotides: 8. The CDR3 region is CASSKSGSGPDTQYF. The CDR3 coding sequence is TGTGCCAGCAGCAAAAGCGGGAGTGGACCAGATACGCAGTATTTT. Filled out from reference TRBV7-9 and TRBJ2-3, the complete variable domain reads DTGVSQNPRHKITKRGQNVTFRCDPISEHNRLYWYRQTLGQGPEFLTYFQNEAQLEKSRLLSDRFSAERPKGSFSTLEIQRTEQGDSAMYLCASSKSGSGPDTQYFGPGTRLTVL.